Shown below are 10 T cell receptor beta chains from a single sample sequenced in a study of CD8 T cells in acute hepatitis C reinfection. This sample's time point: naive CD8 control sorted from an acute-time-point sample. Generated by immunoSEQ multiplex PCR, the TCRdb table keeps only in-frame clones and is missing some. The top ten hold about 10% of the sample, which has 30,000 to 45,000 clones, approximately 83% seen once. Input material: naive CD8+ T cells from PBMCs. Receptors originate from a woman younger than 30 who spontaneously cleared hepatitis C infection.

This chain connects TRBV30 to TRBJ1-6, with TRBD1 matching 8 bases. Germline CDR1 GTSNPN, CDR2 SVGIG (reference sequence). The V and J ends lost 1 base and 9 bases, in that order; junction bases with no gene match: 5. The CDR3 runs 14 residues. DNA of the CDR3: TGTGCCTGGAGTGCGACAGGGGCATCTTCACCCCTCCACTTT. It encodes CAWSATGASSPLHF.

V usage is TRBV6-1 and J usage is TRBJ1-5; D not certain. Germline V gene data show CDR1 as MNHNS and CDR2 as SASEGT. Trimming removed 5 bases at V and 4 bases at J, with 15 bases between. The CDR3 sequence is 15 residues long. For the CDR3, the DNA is TGTGCCAGCAGTCAACCCCGGGATGGAAATCAGCCCCAGCATTTT. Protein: CASSQPRDGNQPQHF.

As DNA, the CDR3 is TGCGCCAGCAGCCCCGTGGGGGGGGGAGAGACCCAGTACTTC. This encodes CASSPVGGGETQYF. The genes are TRBV4-1 and TRBJ2-5; 7 nucleotides align to TRBD2. Germline V CDR1 and CDR2: MGHRA, YSYEKL. J lost 4 bases, V lost 4 bases, and 6 bases had no gene match. The CDR3 length is 14 residues.

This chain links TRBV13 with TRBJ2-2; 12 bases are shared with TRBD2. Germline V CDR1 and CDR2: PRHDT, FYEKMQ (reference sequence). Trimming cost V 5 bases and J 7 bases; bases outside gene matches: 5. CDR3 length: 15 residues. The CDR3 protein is CASSRTSGKVGELFF. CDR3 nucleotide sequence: TGTGCCAGCAGCCGGACTAGCGGGAAGGTCGGGGAGCTGTTTTTT.

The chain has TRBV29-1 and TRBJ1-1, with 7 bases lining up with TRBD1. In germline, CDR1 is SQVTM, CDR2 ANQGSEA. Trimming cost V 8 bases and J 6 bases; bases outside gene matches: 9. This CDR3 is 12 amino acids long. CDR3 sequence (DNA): TGCAGCATAACAGGGGCGCGCTCTGAAGCTTTCTTT. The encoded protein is CSITGARSEAFF.

The CDR3 sequence: CASSFGLALEQFF. For the CDR3, the DNA is TGTGCCAGCAGCTTCGGGCTAGCTCTTGAGCAGTTCTTC. This chain connects TRBV11-2 to TRBJ2-1, with D perhaps matching TRBD2 (5 bases). V gave up 3 bases and J gave up 9 bases, with 12 bases separating them. The length of the CDR3 is 13 residues. Looked up from germline, CDR1 is SGHAT and CDR2 is FQNNGV.

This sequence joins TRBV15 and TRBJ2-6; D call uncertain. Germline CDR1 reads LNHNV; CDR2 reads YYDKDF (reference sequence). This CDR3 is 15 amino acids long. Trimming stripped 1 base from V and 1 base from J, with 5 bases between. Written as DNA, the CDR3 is TGTGCCACCAGCAGAGGGCGTTCTGGGGCCAACGTCCTGACTTTC. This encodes CATSRGRSGANVLTF. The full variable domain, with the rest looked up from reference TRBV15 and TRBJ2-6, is DAMVIQNPRYQVTQFGKPVTLSCSQTLNHNVMYWYQQKSSQAPKLLFHYYDKDFNNEADTPDNFQSRRPNTSFCFLDIRSPGLGDTAMYLCATSRGRSGANVLTFGAGSRLTVL.

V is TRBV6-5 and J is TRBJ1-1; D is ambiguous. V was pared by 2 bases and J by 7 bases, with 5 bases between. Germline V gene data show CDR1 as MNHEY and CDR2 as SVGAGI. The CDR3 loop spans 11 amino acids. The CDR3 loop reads CASSYGIEAFF. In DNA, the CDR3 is TGTGCCAGCAGTTACGGGATTGAAGCTTTCTTT.

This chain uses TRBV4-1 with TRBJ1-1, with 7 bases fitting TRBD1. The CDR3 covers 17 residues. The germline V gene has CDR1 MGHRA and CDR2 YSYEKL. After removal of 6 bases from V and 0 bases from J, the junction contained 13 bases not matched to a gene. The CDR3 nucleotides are TGCGCCAGCAGTCACAGGGCGGCCGGGACAGTGAACACTGAAGCTTTCTTT. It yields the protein CASSHRAAGTVNTEAFF.

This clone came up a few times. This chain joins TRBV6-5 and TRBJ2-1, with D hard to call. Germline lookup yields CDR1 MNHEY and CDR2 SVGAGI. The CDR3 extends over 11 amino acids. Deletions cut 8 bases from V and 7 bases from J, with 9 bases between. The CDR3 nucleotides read TGTGCCAGCGGAATCGGTAATGAGCAGTTCTTC. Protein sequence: CASGIGNEQFF.